This T cell receptor beta chain was sequenced during a study of cytotoxic CD8 clonotypes in ibrutinib-treated CLL. For the study at large: Partial responses totalled approximately 25 and complete responses 2; after median roughly 70 months, approximately 15 remained remitted and about twelve progressed.

The table came from immunoSEQ multiplex PCR; TCRdb's copy has only in-frame clones and leaves some out. This table has 15,000 to 20,000 clones, roughly two thirds appearing once. Germline trimming cut 6 bases from V and 11 bases from J; bases unmatched to any gene: 7. The CDR3 contains 13 residues. CDR1 is SNHLY, CDR2 FYNNEI, per germline. The starting material was PBMCs, obtained before ibrutinib treatment. The V call is TRBV2, the J call TRBJ2-6, with TRBD2 identical over 7 bases. The clonotype originates from a human donor with chronic lymphocytic leukemia. The CDR3 region is CASRRGVEDVLTF. CDR3 in DNA: TGTGCCAGCAGACGGGGGGTGGAGGACGTCCTGACTTTC.